This T cell receptor (beta chain) derives from a study of blood T cell repertoires in COVID-19. Study summary: COVID-19 samples from acute and convalescent phases originated in the United States, Italy and Spain. PBMCs, B-cell-depleted T cells, or T cells were the source of the cDNA or gDNA that made up the material.

The CDR3 consists of 10 residues. The germline V gene encodes CDR1 SGHNT and CDR2 YYREEE (reference sequence). Trimming left V 7 bases short and J 5 bases short, with 6 bases between. This clone was detected a few times. In the source study's methods: Estimated nucleated cell counts came from reference gene primer amplification. Some clones are missing from TCRdb's copy, which holds only in-frame ones; the method was immunoSEQ multiplex PCR. V and J calls plus clone size are reproduced from that table; the DNA served to infer D and trimming. Counted here are 150,000 to 200,000 clones, 84% occurring once; the ten biggest clones make up approximately 14%.

The specimen was peripheral blood. The receptor was isolated from an older woman with COVID-19, enrolled during active disease. The chain links TRBV5-4 to TRBJ2-5; D is ambiguous. CDR3 protein: CASLFETQYF. DNA for the CDR3: TGTGCCAGCCTTTTTGAGACCCAGTACTTC.